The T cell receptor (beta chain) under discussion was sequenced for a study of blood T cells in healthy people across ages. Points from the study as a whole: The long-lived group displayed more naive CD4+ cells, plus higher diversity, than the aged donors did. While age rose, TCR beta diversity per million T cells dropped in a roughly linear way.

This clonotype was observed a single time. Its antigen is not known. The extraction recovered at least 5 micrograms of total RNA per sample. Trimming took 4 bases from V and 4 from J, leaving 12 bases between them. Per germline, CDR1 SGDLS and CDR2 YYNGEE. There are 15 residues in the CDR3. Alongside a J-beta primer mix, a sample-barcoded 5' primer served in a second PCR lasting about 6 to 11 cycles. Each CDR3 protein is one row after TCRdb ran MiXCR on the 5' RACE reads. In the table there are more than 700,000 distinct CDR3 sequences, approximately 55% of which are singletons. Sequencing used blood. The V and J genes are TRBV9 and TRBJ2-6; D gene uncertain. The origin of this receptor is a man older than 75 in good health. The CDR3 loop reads CASSPSRAGANVLTF. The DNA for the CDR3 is TGTGCCAGCAGCCCTTCTAGGGCCGGGGCCAACGTCCTGACTTTC.